Listed here are 29 T cell receptor beta chains from one sample, sequenced in a study of identifying expanded T cells in peripheral blood. Sequenced by immunoSEQ multiplex PCR; TCRdb stores in-frame clones only, minus some. The table records approximately 75,000 clones, about 90% of them present only once. Input material: blood. These receptors were taken from a person between 18 and 69 years old in good health.

In its sample, this clone was seen once. The J gene is TRBJ1-3, the V gene TRBV18; D is undetermined. Per germline, CDR1 KGHSH and CDR2 LQKENI. Trimming left V 1 base short and J 0 bases short, with 10 bases between. This CDR3 spans 16 amino acids. The CDR3 is CASSPRSVFSGNTIYF. The CDR3 DNA is TGTGCCAGCTCACCACGGTCTGTTTTCTCTGGAAACACCATATATTTT.

Of note for this clone: Additional DNA sequences in this sample encode the identical CDR3. The chain uses TRBV7-3 and TRBJ2-1, with a weak D call TRBD2 (5 bases). V lost 0 bases and J lost 5, with 5 bases in between. Germline V gives CDR1 SGHTA, CDR2 FQGTGA. This CDR3 region has 13 residues. CDR3 coding DNA: TGTGCCAGCAGCTTAACGCGGGACAATGAGCAGTTCTTC. This translates into CASSLTRDNEQFF.

This clone was picked up one time. The rearrangement uses TRBV11-2 and TRBJ2-7; D tentatively fits TRBD1 or TRBD2 (5 bases each). The CDR3 consists of 14 residues. In germline, CDR1 is SGHAT, CDR2 FQNNGV. Trimming removed 0 bases at V and 2 bases at J, with 8 bases between. CDR3 amino acids: CASSLDPGPYEQYF. In DNA, the CDR3 is TGTGCCAGCAGCTTAGACCCGGGACCCTACGAGCAGTACTTC.

The table lists this clone with a few counts. The rearrangement uses TRBV7-2 and TRBJ2-7; 11 nucleotides agree with TRBD2. Trimming cost V 3 bases and J 6 bases; bases outside gene matches: 7. The germline V gene has CDR1 SGHTA and CDR2 FQGNSA. This CDR3 spans 15 amino acids. In DNA form, the CDR3 reads TGTGCCAGCAGCTTGGTCTTAGCGGGAGGGGGCGAGCAGTACTTC. Residues: CASSLVLAGGGEQYF.

The chain carries TRBV29-1 and TRBJ1-1; no clear D gene. Germline V gene data show CDR1 as SQVTM and CDR2 as ANQGSEA. V lost 5 bases and J 3 bases, leaving 13 bases between the germline ends. CDR3 length: 13 residues. As DNA, the CDR3 is TGCAGCGTTTTGCAGACCAGGTACACTGAAGCTTTCTTT. The encoded protein is CSVLQTRYTEAFF.

The rearrangement links TRBV27 to TRBJ2-3, with 12 positions matching TRBD2. V lost 5 bases, J lost 1 base, and 4 bases stayed unmatched. CDR1 and CDR2 (germline): MNHEY, SMNVEV (reference sequence). The CDR3 contains 16 residues. This CDR3 reads CASSDRLAGGTDTQYF. Here the CDR3 DNA reads TGTGCCAGCAGTGACCGACTAGCGGGAGGCACAGATACGCAGTATTTT.

The genes are TRBV4-3 and TRBJ1-4, with D possibly TRBD1 on 5 matching bases. Germline CDR1 and CDR2: LGHNA and YSLEER. V was clipped by 1 base and J by 0 bases, with 12 bases between them. The CDR3 is made up of 17 amino acids. Here the CDR3 reads CASSQGGDETTNEKLFF. In DNA form, the CDR3 reads TGCGCCAGCAGCCAAGGAGGGGATGAGACAACTAATGAAAAACTGTTTTTT.

The gene calls are TRBV5-1 and TRBJ1-1; TRBD1 might be the D (5 bases). This CDR3 is 14 amino acids long. Germline values: CDR1 SGHRS, CDR2 YFSETQ. V lost 2 bases to trimming and J lost 1 base, with 9 bases between them. As DNA, the CDR3 is TGCGCCAGCAGCTTTTGGACAAAGAACACTGAAGCTTTCTTT. It translates to CASSFWTKNTEAFF.

The chain is built from TRBV9 and TRBJ2-7, with TRBD1 matching over 10 bases. Germline V gene data show CDR1 as SGDLS and CDR2 as YYNGEE. Losses at the gene ends were 3 bases for V and 5 bases for J; bases not matched to a gene: 8. The CDR3 runs 15 residues. CDR3 region: CASSGGRGTGDEQYF. Written as DNA, the CDR3 is TGTGCCAGCAGCGGTGGGAGGGGGACAGGGGACGAGCAGTACTTC.

The CDR3 DNA is TGTGCCAGCAGTTTTAAGGGGGACACTGAAGCTTTCTTT. Translating gives CASSFKGDTEAFF. This chain joins TRBV27 and TRBJ1-1; TRBD1 is a possible D gene (6 bases). There are 13 residues in the CDR3. The V end lost 3 bases, the J end lost 3 bases, and 8 bases lay between the germline ends. From germline, CDR1 is MNHEY and CDR2 SMNVEV (reference sequence).

The gene calls are TRBV5-8 and TRBJ1-2; D may be TRBD1 (6 bases). The V and J ends lost 6 bases and 4 bases respectively, with 7 bases between them. Germline V lookup: CDR1 SGHTS, CDR2 YDEGEE. The length of the CDR3 is 11 residues. Here the CDR3 reads CASTGAYGYTF. CDR3 DNA: TGTGCCAGCACAGGGGCCTATGGCTACACCTTC. Supplemented by reference TRBV5-8 and TRBJ1-2, the full variable domain reads EAGVTQSPTHLIKTRGQQATLRCSPISGHTSVYWYQQALGLGLQFLLWYDEGEERNRGNFPPRFSGRQFPNYSSELNVNALELEDSALYLCASTGAYGYTFGSGTRLTVV.

This clone was picked up one time. A read error may account for a junction end that differs from germline. The V gene is TRBV6-1, the J gene TRBJ2-1, with D possibly called TRBD1 or TRBD2 (5 bases each). Looked up from germline, CDR1 is MNHNS and CDR2 is SASEGT. The CDR3 covers 14 residues. The CDR3 DNA follows: TGTGCCAGCACCAGCCGGGACCCCGACAAGGAGCAGTTCTTC. It yields the protein CASTSRDPDKEQFF.

The chain couples TRBV9 to TRBJ1-2; 7 bases align to TRBD1. This CDR3 contains 15 residues. With V trimmed by 3 bases and J by 4 bases, 9 bases remained unmatched. In germline, CDR1 is SGDLS, CDR2 YYNGEE. The CDR3 spells CASSEGTGQVYGYTF. CDR3 coding DNA: TGTGCCAGCAGCGAGGGTACAGGACAGGTCTATGGCTACACCTTC.

The chain is built from TRBV4-1 and TRBJ2-1; the D is unclear. Germline CDR1 reads MGHRA; CDR2 reads YSYEKL. The CDR3 is made up of 11 amino acids. Trimming stripped 2 bases from V and 7 bases from J, with 3 bases between. The CDR3 here is CASSQLNEQFF. CDR3 in DNA: TGCGCCAGCAGCCAATTGAATGAGCAGTTCTTC.

J is TRBJ2-5 and V is TRBV19, with TRBD1 matching 10 bases. V dropped 6 bases and J dropped 5; count of bases not matched to a gene: 12. The CDR3 extends over 16 amino acids. The germline gives CDR1 LNHDA, CDR2 SQIVND (reference sequence). CDR3 loop: CASSDAGTGARETQYF. The CDR3 coding sequence is TGTGCCAGTAGCGATGCTGGGACAGGGGCGAGGGAGACCCAGTACTTC.

This chain links TRBV25-1 with TRBJ2-5; 10 nucleotides align to TRBD1. There are 15 residues in the CDR3. The germline V gene has CDR1 MGHDK and CDR2 SYGVNS. V lost 6 bases and J lost 4; bases outside the gene matches: 8. The DNA of the CDR3 is TGTGCCAGCAGCGAGCGGGACAGGGGTCGAGAGACCCAGTACTTC. It encodes CASSERDRGRETQYF.

The V gene is TRBV7-8, the J gene TRBJ2-1; 8 nucleotides line up with TRBD2. V was clipped by 1 base and J by 9 bases; unmatched bases: 8. Germline V CDR1 and CDR2: SGHVS, FQNEAQ. CDR3 length equals 15 residues. In DNA form, the CDR3 reads TGTGCCAGCAGCTTAGGGGTAGCGGGATATAGTGAGCAGTTCTTC. Amino acid sequence: CASSLGVAGYSEQFF.

For the CDR3, the DNA is TGTGCCAGCAGCCCCCCTCGGGTTTATGGGGACACTGAAGCTTTCTTT. It encodes CASSPPRVYGDTEAFF. The V call is TRBV7-2, the J call TRBJ1-1; D not certain. From germline, CDR1 is SGHTA and CDR2 FQGNSA. The CDR3 runs 16 residues. V was trimmed by 5 bases and J by 3 bases, leaving 19 bases between them.

This chain uses TRBV19 with TRBJ2-1; TRBD2 is a possible D gene (6 bases). Trimming took off 8 bases at V and 8 bases at J, with 19 bases between the two ends. Germline loops: CDR1 LNHDA, CDR2 SQIVND (reference sequence). The CDR3 totals 14 residues. CDR3 DNA: TGTGCCAGTGGGTGGCGGGAACCCCCCCATGAGCAGTTCTTC. Its protein product is CASGWREPPHEQFF.

This chain joins TRBV9 and TRBJ2-1; D is unclear. V was trimmed by 3 bases and J by 0 bases, leaving 7 bases between them. This CDR3 comprises 14 residues. In germline, CDR1 is SGDLS, CDR2 YYNGEE. CDR3 coding DNA: TGTGCCAGCAGCGGAGTAGGCTCCTACAATGAGCAGTTCTTC. It codes for CASSGVGSYNEQFF.

The rearrangement uses TRBV7-2 and TRBJ2-1; 9 positions match TRBD2. CDR3 size: 14 residues. The germline gives CDR1 SGHTA, CDR2 FQGNSA. With V trimmed by 5 bases and J by 8 bases, 7 bases remained unmatched. DNA for the CDR3: TGTGCCAGCAGCCCCCTAGCGGGAACCTATGAGCAGTTCTTC. Its translation: CASSPLAGTYEQFF. The whole variable domain, remainder taken from reference TRBV7-2 and TRBJ2-1, is GAGVSQSPSNKVTEKGKDVELRCDPISGHTALYWYRQSLGQGLEFLIYFQGNSAPDKSGLPSDRFSAERTGGSVSTLTIQRTQQEDSAVYLCASSPLAGTYEQFFGPGTRLTVL.

The chain is built from TRBV7-2 and TRBJ2-2; 7 nucleotides line up with TRBD2. V gave up 2 bases and J gave up 6 bases; unmatched junction bases: 3. The CDR3 runs 14 residues. The germline CDR1 and CDR2 sequences are SGHTA and FQGNSA. In nucleotides, the CDR3 is TGTGCCAGCAGCTTATTACGGGGGGCCGGGGAGCTGTTTTTT. It codes for CASSLLRGAGELFF.

This chain uses TRBV14 with TRBJ1-2; D is perhaps TRBD1 (5 bases). Germline V gene lookup returns CDR1 SGHDN and CDR2 FVKESK. The V and J ends lost 2 bases and 5 bases respectively, with 15 bases between them. The CDR3 sequence is 15 residues long. The CDR3 region has the DNA TGTGCCAGCAGCCAACTCCGGACAAGGATATATGGCTACACCTTC. Amino acids: CASSQLRTRIYGYTF.

The chain employs TRBV27 and TRBJ1-5; D may be TRBD1 (6 bases). V was shortened by 2 bases and J by 6 bases, with 11 bases between the two germline ends. CDR1 and CDR2 from the germline V gene are MNHEY and SMNVEV (reference sequence). The CDR3 totals 14 residues. The CDR3 sequence: CASSLRTGIQPQHF. CDR3 nucleotide sequence: TGTGCCAGCAGTTTACGAACAGGGATTCAGCCCCAGCATTTT.

The rearrangement joins TRBV30 to TRBJ1-4; D remains ambiguous. The length of the CDR3 is 14 residues. Deletions cut 0 bases from V and 4 bases from J, with 9 bases between. Germline values: CDR1 GTSNPN, CDR2 SVGIG (reference sequence). The CDR3 here is CAWSVEGFNEKLFF. The DNA of the CDR3 is TGTGCCTGGAGTGTCGAGGGTTTTAATGAAAAACTGTTTTTT.

This clone appeared once. This sequence joins TRBV10-2 and TRBJ2-2; a possible D gene is TRBD2 (5 bases). V was trimmed by 0 bases and J by 6 bases, leaving 8 bases between them. This CDR3 contains 14 residues. Germline CDR1 and CDR2: WSHSY and SAAADI. The CDR3 DNA reads as TGCGCCAGCAGTGAGTCCCCGGGGTCCGGGGAGCTGTTTTTT. Translation gives CASSESPGSGELFF.

V and J are TRBV6-1 and TRBJ1-5; D gene unclear. This CDR3 spans 13 amino acids. V was trimmed by 6 bases and J by 0 bases, leaving 6 bases between them. Per the germline V gene, CDR1 is MNHNS and CDR2 is SASEGT. The CDR3 DNA follows: TGTGCCAGCAGCCCATATAGCAATCAGCCCCAGCATTTT. As protein: CASSPYSNQPQHF.

This chain joins TRBV11-2 and TRBJ2-4; no firm D call. Trimming cost V 2 bases and J 0 bases, with 5 bases left between them. The CDR3 covers 14 residues. Germline CDR1 and CDR2: SGHAT and FQNNGV. The CDR3 is CASSLTIAKNIQYF. CDR3 DNA: TGTGCCAGCAGCTTAACTATAGCCAAAAACATTCAGTACTTC. Supplemented by reference TRBV11-2 and TRBJ2-4, the full variable domain reads EAGVAQSPRYKIIEKRQSVAFWCNPISGHATLYWYQQILGQGPKLLIQFQNNGVVDDSQLPKDRFSAERLKGVDSTLKIQPAKLEDSAVYLCASSLTIAKNIQYFGAGTRLSVL.

The genes are TRBV27 and TRBJ1-1; 7 bases map to TRBD1. V lost 5 bases to trimming and J lost 3 bases; unmatched junction nucleotides: 9. Germline V gene lookup returns CDR1 MNHEY and CDR2 SMNVEV (reference sequence). The CDR3 extends over 15 amino acids. The CDR3 loop reads CASSPSRRGDTEAFF. Here the CDR3 DNA reads TGTGCCAGCAGTCCCTCCCGCAGGGGGGACACTGAAGCTTTCTTT.